The 7 T cell receptor beta chains below all came from one sample that was sequenced in a study of cytomegalovirus exposure and HLA in healthy donors. Vbeta (60) and Jbeta (13) primers were used in the PCR. This table comes from immunoSEQ multiplex PCR, and its TCRdb copy is limited to in-frame clones, with some not included. The data contain some 190,000 clones, around four fifths of them singletons. Material for sequencing was PBMCs. The source is a man aged 40-49 years in good health and CMV-seropositive.

The V gene is TRBV28, the J gene TRBJ1-1, with 11 nucleotides matching TRBD1. The germline V gene encodes CDR1 MDHEN and CDR2 SYDVKM. J was trimmed by 5 bases and V by 11 bases; bases with no gene match: 7. The CDR3 contains 13 residues. CDR3 sequence: CAGQDRGQTEAFF. The CDR3 coding sequence is TGTGCCGGTCAGGACAGGGGGCAAACTGAAGCTTTCTTT. The full variable domain, rest sourced from reference TRBV28 and TRBJ1-1, is DVKVTQSSRYLVKRTGEKVFLECVQDMDHENMFWYRQDPGLGLRLIYFSYDVKMKEKGDIPEGYSVSREKKERFSLILESASTNQTSMYLCAGQDRGQTEAFFGQGTRLTVV.

This sequence joins TRBV30 and TRBJ2-3; 11 bases line up with TRBD2. Germline V CDR1 and CDR2: GTSNPN, SVGIG (reference sequence). This CDR3 region has 14 residues. The J segment lost 4 bases and the V segment lost 4 bases, leaving 4 bases of the junction unmatched. The CDR3 reads CAWNKLAGADTQYF. The CDR3 nucleotides read TGTGCCTGGAACAAACTAGCGGGAGCAGATACGCAGTATTTT.

This clone came up once. This chain uses TRBV7-9 with TRBJ1-1; 9 bases agree with TRBD1. Germline values: CDR1 SEHNR, CDR2 FQNEAQ (reference sequence). The length of the CDR3 is 18 residues. The trim removed 5 bases at V and 4 bases at J, leaving 17 bases unmatched. CDR3 bases: TGTGCCAGCAGCCCATCTTACCGGGACAGGGACTTGGGCACTGAAGCTTTCTTT. Its protein product is CASSPSYRDRDLGTEAFF.

The chain uses TRBV6-4 and TRBJ1-1; 7 bases map to TRBD1. The CDR3 is made up of 16 amino acids. Germline CDR1 reads MRHNA; CDR2 reads SNTAGT. The V gene end was trimmed by 3 bases and the J gene end by 6 bases; junction bases not matched to a gene: 13. CDR3 region: CASSDSGAQGMAEAFF. The CDR3 DNA is TGTGCCAGCAGTGATTCGGGGGCACAGGGGATGGCTGAAGCTTTCTTT.

The CDR3 DNA follows: TGTGCCAGCAGTGCAAGGGGGACGGACACTGAAGCTTTCTTT. It is translated as CASSARGTDTEAFF. J is TRBJ1-1 and V is TRBV6-1, with D possibly being TRBD1 (6 bases). CDR1 is MNHNS and CDR2 is SASEGT in the germline V gene. This CDR3 region has 14 residues. Trimming removed 4 bases from V and 3 bases from J, with 12 bases in between.

The chain links TRBV9 to TRBJ2-3; 9 bases are a match to TRBD2. Germline loops: CDR1 SGDLS, CDR2 YYNGEE. The CDR3 sequence is 18 residues long. The trim removed 4 bases at V and 4 bases at J, leaving 16 bases unmatched. The CDR3 reads CASSSSDGSGSSADTQYF. The CDR3 DNA sequence: TGTGCCAGCAGCTCTTCGGATGGTAGCGGGAGTTCGGCAGATACGCAGTATTTT.

A few counts support this clone. The chain combines TRBV30 with TRBJ1-2; no clear D. The CDR3 length is 12 residues. Looked up from germline, CDR1 is GTSNPN and CDR2 is SVGIG (reference sequence). The germline V and J ends were trimmed by 4 bases and 5 bases, with 11 bases remaining between them. CDR3 residues: CAWNGIGYGYTF. The CDR3 DNA sequence: TGTGCCTGGAACGGGATTGGATATGGCTACACCTTC. The full variable domain, with the rest looked up from reference TRBV30 and TRBJ1-2, is SQTIHQWPATLVQPVGSPLSLECTVEGTSNPNLYWYRQAAGRGLQLLFYSVGIGQISSEVPQNLSASRPQDRQFILSSKKLLLSDSGFYLCAWNGIGYGYTFGSGTRLTVV.